These T cell receptor beta chains were read from a single sample in a study of shared clonotypes between healthy human individuals. This table comes from immunoSEQ multiplex PCR, and its TCRdb copy is limited to in-frame clones, with some not included. The sample holds approximately 2.5 million clones, roughly 93% seen once. Input material: naive CD4+ T cells from PBMCs. All receptors derive from a man between 18 and 29 years old in good health. Some clones in this sample may be carry-over from other donors' samples. CDR3s include the opening cysteine and the closing phenylalanine or tryptophan. Each record gives: D gene, J gene, V gene, clone size, CDR3 protein, CDR3 DNA. A D gene is named only where the DNA matches it firmly. Where a row states a size, it is once, few, many or the class of an expanded clone; other rows omit it.

d_call: TRBD2; j_call: TRBJ2-3; v_call: TRBV7-3; clone_size: .; cdr3_aa: CASTSGSQDTQYF; cdr3_nt: TGTGCCAGCACTAGCGGGAGTCAAGATACGCAGTATTTT
d_call: .; j_call: TRBJ1-2; v_call: TRBV28; clone_size: .; cdr3_aa: CASSVANYGYTF; cdr3_nt: TGTGCCAGCAGTGTGGCTAACTATGGCTACACCTTC
d_call: .; j_call: TRBJ1-4; v_call: TRBV7-9; clone_size: once; cdr3_aa: CASSFRGSGEKLFF; cdr3_nt: TGTGCCAGCAGTTTCCGGGGGTCGGGTGAAAAACTGTTTTTT
d_call: .; j_call: TRBJ1-3; v_call: TRBV5-5; clone_size: .; cdr3_aa: CASSVRYGTTGNTIYF; cdr3_nt: TGTGCCAGCAGCGTTAGATATGGGACAACAGGAAACACCATATATTTT
d_call: .; j_call: TRBJ2-7; v_call: TRBV19; clone_size: .; cdr3_aa: CASQKNHLGNNYEQYF; cdr3_nt: TGTGCCAGTCAAAAAAACCATCTGGGGAACAACTACGAGCAGTACTTC
d_call: .; j_call: TRBJ1-1; v_call: TRBV18; clone_size: once; cdr3_aa: CASSQGIDTEAFF; cdr3_nt: TGTGCCAGCTCACAGGGCATCGACACTGAAGCTTTCTTT
d_call: TRBD2; j_call: TRBJ2-7; v_call: TRBV7-2; clone_size: .; cdr3_aa: CASSLEPQRGSYEQYF; cdr3_nt: TGTGCCAGCAGCTTAGAGCCCCAGCGGGGATCCTACGAGCAGTACTTC
d_call: TRBD2; j_call: TRBJ2-1; v_call: TRBV28; clone_size: .; cdr3_aa: CASSLTSGTWIEQFF; cdr3_nt: TGTGCCAGCAGCCTCACTAGCGGGACATGGATTGAGCAGTTCTTC
d_call: TRBD1; j_call: TRBJ2-7; v_call: TRBV10-3; clone_size: .; cdr3_aa: CAISAGTGQNEQYF; cdr3_nt: TGTGCCATCAGCGCCGGGACAGGGCAAAACGAGCAGTACTTC
d_call: TRBD1; j_call: TRBJ1-2; v_call: TRBV29-1; clone_size: .; cdr3_aa: CSPDRDGYTF; cdr3_nt: TGCAGCCCGGACAGGGATGGCTACACCTTC
d_call: .; j_call: TRBJ1-4; v_call: TRBV4-1; clone_size: .; cdr3_aa: CASSQVLQGRNNEKLFF; cdr3_nt: TGCGCCAGCAGCCAAGTGTTGCAGGGCAGGAATAATGAAAAACTGTTTTTT
d_call: .; j_call: TRBJ2-7; v_call: TRBV5-4; clone_size: .; cdr3_aa: CASSLAPGPQYEQYF; cdr3_nt: TGTGCCAGCAGCTTGGCTCCAGGGCCCCAGTACGAGCAGTACTTC
d_call: .; j_call: TRBJ2-5; v_call: TRBV6-6; clone_size: few; cdr3_aa: CASSYSKETQYF; cdr3_nt: TGTGCCAGCAGTTACTCTAAAGAGACCCAGTACTTC
d_call: TRBD1; j_call: TRBJ1-1; v_call: TRBV7-2; clone_size: .; cdr3_aa: CASSLGQGNTEAFF; cdr3_nt: TGTGCCAGCAGCTTAGGACAGGGTAACACTGAAGCTTTCTTT
d_call: .; j_call: TRBJ1-4; v_call: TRBV4-3; clone_size: .; cdr3_aa: CASSQALQPNEKLFF; cdr3_nt: TGCGCCAGCAGCCAAGCACTACAACCTAATGAAAAACTGTTTTTT
d_call: .; j_call: TRBJ2-7; v_call: TRBV6-6; clone_size: .; cdr3_aa: CASSYSSRSSYEQYF; cdr3_nt: TGTGCCAGCAGTTACTCGTCCCGGAGCTCCTACGAGCAGTACTTC
d_call: .; j_call: TRBJ2-1; v_call: TRBV5-8; clone_size: .; cdr3_aa: CASSLRGGNYNEQFF; cdr3_nt: TGTGCCAGCAGCTTGCGTGGGGGGAACTACAATGAGCAGTTCTTC
d_call: .; j_call: TRBJ1-2; v_call: TRBV4-2; clone_size: .; cdr3_aa: CASSQEGGQGRGYTF; cdr3_nt: TGTGCCAGCAGCCAAGAGGGCGGGCAGGGGAGAGGCTACACCTTC
d_call: .; j_call: TRBJ1-4; v_call: TRBV29-1; clone_size: few; cdr3_aa: CSVRDTVEKLFF; cdr3_nt: TGCAGCGTCAGGGACACGGTTGAAAAACTGTTTTTT
d_call: .; j_call: TRBJ2-5; v_call: TRBV5-1; clone_size: .; cdr3_aa: CASSLWQETQYF; cdr3_nt: TGCGCCAGCAGCTTATGGCAAGAGACCCAGTACTTC
d_call: .; j_call: TRBJ2-7; v_call: TRBV5-1; clone_size: .; cdr3_aa: CASSSVLGGSYEQYF; cdr3_nt: TGCGCCAGCAGCTCCGTCTTGGGCGGCTCCTACGAGCAGTACTTC
d_call: .; j_call: TRBJ2-7; v_call: TRBV27; clone_size: .; cdr3_aa: CASSLSRWTATYEQYF; cdr3_nt: TGTGCCAGCAGTTTATCGAGGTGGACAGCAACCTACGAGCAGTACTTC
d_call: .; j_call: TRBJ1-3; v_call: TRBV9; clone_size: .; cdr3_aa: CASSPGGNTIYF; cdr3_nt: TGTGCCAGCAGCCCGGGCGGAAACACCATATATTTT
d_call: TRBD1; j_call: TRBJ1-4; v_call: TRBV28; clone_size: .; cdr3_aa: CASSSRGQGPTNEKLFF; cdr3_nt: TGTGCCAGCAGTTCCCGTGGACAGGGTCCAACTAATGAAAAACTGTTTTTT
d_call: TRBD2; j_call: TRBJ2-1; v_call: TRBV28; clone_size: .; cdr3_aa: CASSSRLASFYNEQFF; cdr3_nt: TGTGCCAGCAGTTCGCGACTAGCGTCATTCTACAATGAGCAGTTCTTC
d_call: TRBD2; j_call: TRBJ2-7; v_call: TRBV28; clone_size: few; cdr3_aa: CASRTSGSYEQYF; cdr3_nt: TGTGCCAGCAGGACTAGCGGGAGTTACGAGCAGTACTTC
d_call: TRBD1; j_call: TRBJ2-1; v_call: TRBV28; clone_size: .; cdr3_aa: CATDRASSYNEQFF; cdr3_nt: TGTGCCACAGACAGGGCCTCGTCCTACAATGAGCAGTTCTTC
d_call: TRBD1; j_call: TRBJ2-3; v_call: TRBV10-3; clone_size: .; cdr3_aa: CAISRAGGQKDTQYF; cdr3_nt: TGTGCCATCTCTAGGGCAGGGGGTCAAAAGGATACGCAGTATTTT
d_call: TRBD2; j_call: TRBJ2-2; v_call: TRBV28; clone_size: .; cdr3_aa: CASTGPAGFVGELFF; cdr3_nt: TGTGCCAGCACGGGTCCAGCGGGGTTCGTCGGGGAGCTGTTTTTT
d_call: TRBD2; j_call: TRBJ2-7; v_call: TRBV9; clone_size: .; cdr3_aa: CASSREVSYEQYF; cdr3_nt: TGTGCCAGCAGTCGGGAGGTTTCCTACGAGCAGTACTTC
d_call: TRBD1; j_call: TRBJ2-5; v_call: TRBV13; clone_size: .; cdr3_aa: CASSTSRDRAQETQYF; cdr3_nt: TGTGCCAGCAGCACCTCCCGGGACAGAGCTCAAGAGACCCAGTACTTC
d_call: TRBD1; j_call: TRBJ2-1; v_call: TRBV19; clone_size: .; cdr3_aa: CASSITGGNNEQFF; cdr3_nt: TGTGCCAGTAGTATTACAGGGGGGAACAATGAGCAGTTCTTC
d_call: .; j_call: TRBJ1-3; v_call: TRBV28; clone_size: .; cdr3_aa: CASSFDIDSFSGNTIYF; cdr3_nt: TGTGCCAGCAGTTTCGATATCGACAGCTTCTCTGGAAACACCATATATTTT
d_call: .; j_call: TRBJ2-1; v_call: TRBV25-1; clone_size: once; cdr3_aa: CASSDPGPLPSYNEQFF; cdr3_nt: TGTGCCAGCAGTGACCCCGGCCCTCTCCCGTCCTACAATGAGCAGTTCTTC
d_call: TRBD2; j_call: TRBJ2-1; v_call: TRBV7-6; clone_size: once; cdr3_aa: CASSSSGSSLRNEQFF; cdr3_nt: TGTGCCAGCAGCTCGAGCGGGAGCTCCCTACGCAATGAGCAGTTCTTC
d_call: TRBD1; j_call: TRBJ1-5; v_call: TRBV18; clone_size: .; cdr3_aa: CASSLIQGNNQPQHF; cdr3_nt: TGTGCCAGCTCTCTCATACAGGGGAACAATCAGCCCCAGCATTTT
d_call: .; j_call: TRBJ1-3; v_call: TRBV14; clone_size: .; cdr3_aa: CASSQVGNTIYF; cdr3_nt: TGTGCCAGCAGCCAAGTTGGAAACACCATATATTTT
d_call: .; j_call: TRBJ2-5; v_call: TRBV20-1; clone_size: once; cdr3_aa: CSASSETQYF; cdr3_nt: TGCAGTGCTAGTAGTGAGACCCAGTACTTC
d_call: TRBD1; j_call: TRBJ1-2; v_call: TRBV6-6; clone_size: .; cdr3_aa: CASSTRQGLANYGYTF; cdr3_nt: TGTGCCAGCAGTACCCGACAGGGCCTAGCTAACTATGGCTACACCTTC
d_call: .; j_call: TRBJ2-2; v_call: TRBV7-2; clone_size: .; cdr3_aa: CASSSDSQRTGELFF; cdr3_nt: TGTGCCAGCAGCTCCGACAGCCAGAGAACCGGGGAGCTGTTTTTT
d_call: .; j_call: TRBJ2-7; v_call: TRBV21-1; clone_size: .; cdr3_aa: CASSKAEGPTRSYEQYF; cdr3_nt: TGTGCCAGCAGCAAAGCCGAGGGACCTACGAGGTCCTACGAGCAGTACTTC
d_call: TRBD2; j_call: TRBJ2-2; v_call: TRBV5-1; clone_size: .; cdr3_aa: CASSPIAGGTGELFF; cdr3_nt: TGCGCCAGCAGCCCCATAGCGGGAGGGACCGGGGAGCTGTTTTTT
d_call: TRBD1; j_call: TRBJ2-7; v_call: TRBV7-6; clone_size: .; cdr3_aa: CASSLAGQGTYEQYF; cdr3_nt: TGTGCCAGCAGCTTGGCGGGACAGGGGACCTACGAGCAGTACTTC
d_call: TRBD1; j_call: TRBJ1-4; v_call: TRBV6-6; clone_size: .; cdr3_aa: CASRGTGANEKLFF; cdr3_nt: TGTGCCAGCAGAGGGACAGGTGCAAATGAAAAACTGTTTTTT
d_call: TRBD2; j_call: TRBJ2-1; v_call: TRBV29-1; clone_size: .; cdr3_aa: CSVARLAGPPLYNEQFF; cdr3_nt: TGCAGCGTTGCCCGACTAGCGGGGCCCCCCCTTTACAATGAGCAGTTCTTC
d_call: TRBD2; j_call: TRBJ2-2; v_call: TRBV7-3; clone_size: .; cdr3_aa: CASSLRAGVGTGELFF; cdr3_nt: TGTGCCAGCAGCTTAAGGGCGGGAGTCGGAACCGGGGAGCTGTTTTTT
d_call: .; j_call: TRBJ2-6; v_call: TRBV21-1; clone_size: .; cdr3_aa: CASSKVESGRGGANVLTF; cdr3_nt: TGTGCCAGCAGCAAAGTGGAGAGTGGTAGAGGTGGGGCCAACGTCCTGACTTTC
d_call: TRBD2; j_call: TRBJ2-1; v_call: TRBV28; clone_size: .; cdr3_aa: CASSPLPSGRTGGQFF; cdr3_nt: TGTGCCAGCAGTCCTCTGCCTAGCGGGAGGACTGGCGGGCAGTTCTTC
d_call: TRBD2; j_call: TRBJ2-7; v_call: TRBV27; clone_size: .; cdr3_aa: CASSLGRAGSSPNEQYF; cdr3_nt: TGTGCCAGCAGTTTAGGAAGAGCGGGATCGTCCCCAAACGAGCAGTACTTC
d_call: TRBD2; j_call: TRBJ2-3; v_call: TRBV18; clone_size: .; cdr3_aa: CASSPWAGTSGKRQYF; cdr3_nt: TGTGCCAGCTCACCGTGGGCCGGGACTAGCGGAAAACGGCAGTATTTT
d_call: .; j_call: TRBJ2-1; v_call: TRBV9; clone_size: .; cdr3_aa: CASSVDRAGVYNEQFF; cdr3_nt: TGTGCCAGCAGCGTAGATAGGGCAGGAGTTTACAATGAGCAGTTCTTC
d_call: .; j_call: TRBJ1-6; v_call: TRBV30; clone_size: once; cdr3_aa: CAWSVNGSPLHF; cdr3_nt: TGTGCCTGGAGTGTAAATGGTTCACCCCTCCACTTT
d_call: TRBD2; j_call: TRBJ2-2; v_call: TRBV7-2; clone_size: .; cdr3_aa: CASRGGRDRNTGELFF; cdr3_nt: TGTGCCAGCAGGGGAGGGCGGGACCGAAACACCGGGGAGCTGTTTTTT
d_call: .; j_call: TRBJ1-4; v_call: TRBV28; clone_size: .; cdr3_aa: CASSTRTTNEKLFF; cdr3_nt: TGTGCCAGCAGCACCAGAACAACTAATGAAAAACTGTTTTTT
d_call: TRBD2; j_call: TRBJ2-7; v_call: TRBV4-2; clone_size: .; cdr3_aa: CASSQTAGTSGRVHEQYF; cdr3_nt: TGTGCCAGCAGCCAAACCGCCGGGACTAGCGGGAGGGTCCACGAGCAGTACTTC